The clone carrying this T cell receptor beta chain was detected ten times or more. What it binds is unknown. TCRdb reanalysed the 5' RACE reads using MiXCR and keeps one entry per CDR3 protein. The sample yields about 1.7 million distinct CDR3 sequences, around a third seen once. The sample belongs to a study of identical twins. Study-wide points: Invariant T cells like MAIT and iNKT could partly confound the zero-insertion analyses. Cord blood beta clonotypes that were abundant carried fewer insertions, and memory repertoires showed no such trend. Within beta out-of-frame sequences, the excess sharing observed between twins was weaker.

The CDR3 is made up of 14 amino acids. Germline loops: CDR1 LGHNA, CDR2 YNFKEQ. V gave up 0 bases and J gave up 6 bases, with 8 bases separating them. The chain recombines TRBV4-2 with TRBJ1-4; D is perhaps TRBD1 (5 bases). The source is a newborn girl in good health. Sequencing input: cord blood. This CDR3 is CASSQEGEDEKLFF. The DNA for the CDR3 is TGTGCCAGCAGCCAAGAGGGGGAGGATGAAAAACTGTTTTTT.